Listed here are 18 T cell receptor beta chains from one sample, sequenced in a study of Graves' ophthalmopathy and Graves' hyperthyroidism. Amplified material comprised TCR beta CDR3 regions derived from RNA transcripts. Second-round multiplex PCR came after a first-round RT-PCR that employed HTBI primers. In TCRdb, the multiplex PCR reads were re-called with MiXCR into one record per CDR3 protein. The table includes hundreds of thousands of distinct CDR3 sequences, 40% detected once. Sample: peripheral blood. Receptors originate from an adult man with Graves' ophthalmopathy.

The chain carries TRBV6-1 and TRBJ1-3; D unresolved. Looked up from germline, CDR1 is MNHNS and CDR2 is SASEGT. Trimming cost V 6 bases and J 0 bases, with 12 bases left between them. This CDR3 has 15 amino acids. DNA of the CDR3: TGTGCCAGCAGATCCCACAGCGTCTCTGGAAACACCATATATTTT. Amino acid sequence: CASRSHSVSGNTIYF.

This clonotype was observed at least ten times. The chain joins TRBV11-2 to TRBJ1-2; the D is unclear. V was clipped by 5 bases and J by 8 bases, with 12 bases between them. Germline CDR1 reads SGHAT; CDR2 reads FQNNGV. CDR3 length: 12 residues. CDR3 sequence (DNA): TGTGCCAGCAGCCCCTCGATTGGCGGCTACACCTTC. Its translation is CASSPSIGGYTF.

The J gene is TRBJ1-5, the V gene TRBV20-1; 7 positions agree with TRBD1. The V and J ends lost 0 bases and 8 bases, in that order; junction bases with no gene match: 10. This CDR3 is built from 15 residues. CDR1 DFQATT and CDR2 SNEGSKA come from the germline V gene (reference sequence). The CDR3 DNA reads TGCAGTGCTAGAGAAATGGGACAGAGCCTTAAGCCCCAGCATTTT. Amino acid sequence: CSAREMGQSLKPQHF.

This clonotype appeared many times. V is TRBV29-1 and J is TRBJ1-2, with a tentative D call TRBD1 (6 bases). Germline loops: CDR1 SQVTM, CDR2 ANQGSEA. The V gene lost 4 bases and the J gene lost 2 bases, with 8 bases spanning the gap. The CDR3 covers 12 residues. CDR3 bases: TGCAGCGTTGGGCAGGGGAACTATGGCTACACCTTC. This codes for CSVGQGNYGYTF.

This clonotype was counted many times. The chain is built from TRBV19 and TRBJ2-7, with TRBD2 matching 10 bases. Trimming took 5 bases from V and 6 from J; bases not matched to a gene: 10. This CDR3 contains 15 residues. Germline assignment: CDR1 LNHDA and CDR2 SQIVND (reference sequence). CDR3 nucleotide sequence: TGTGCCAGTAGTTGGACTAGCGGCTCGGACGTCGAGCAGTACTTC. Its protein product is CASSWTSGSDVEQYF.

This chain joins TRBV11-1 and TRBJ2-2, with unresolved D. From germline, CDR1 is SGHAT and CDR2 FQDESV (reference sequence). There are 18 residues in the CDR3. V was clipped by 1 base and J by 4 bases, with 19 bases between them. CDR3 sequence: CASSLGYPGRSGTGELFF. CDR3 nucleotides: TGTGCCAGCAGCTTAGGATATCCAGGCCGGTCCGGCACCGGGGAGCTGTTTTTT. Together with reference TRBV11-1 and TRBJ2-2, the CDR3 gives the full variable domain: EAEVAQSPRYKITEKSQAVAFWCDPISGHATLYWYRQILGQGPELLVQFQDESVVDDSQLPKDRFSAERLKGVDSTLKIQPAELGDSAMYLCASSLGYPGRSGTGELFFGEGSRLTVL.

There are many counts of this clonotype. V usage is TRBV5-1 and J usage is TRBJ2-5; the match to TRBD2 covers 12 bases. This CDR3 has 15 amino acids. V was clipped by 0 bases and J by 4 bases; unmatched bases: 1. The germline gives CDR1 SGHRS, CDR2 YFSETQ. CDR3 nucleotide sequence: TGCGCCAGCAGCTTGGAGGGACTAGCGGGAGAGACCCAGTACTTC. As protein: CASSLEGLAGETQYF. The full variable domain, in which reference TRBV5-1 and TRBJ2-5 provide the parts outside the CDR3, is KAGVTQTPRYLIKTRGQQVTLSCSPISGHRSVSWYQQTPGQGLQFLFEYFSETQRNKGNFPGRFSGRQFSNSRSEMNVSTLELGDSALYLCASSLEGLAGETQYFGPGTRLLVL.

This chain links TRBV19 with TRBJ1-1, with a tentative D call TRBD1 (6 bases). Trimming removed 6 bases at V and 4 bases at J, with 18 bases between. This CDR3 contains 15 residues. CDR1 is LNHDA, CDR2 SQIVND, per germline (reference sequence). CDR3 nucleotide sequence: TGTGCCAGTAGGAAAGGAGGGCAACAGGGCACTGAAGCTTTCTTT. Translated: CASRKGGQQGTEAFF. Based on the CDR3 plus reference TRBV19 and TRBJ1-1, the full variable domain is DGGITQSPKYLFRKEGQNVTLSCEQNLNHDAMYWYRQDPGQGLRLIYYSQIVNDFQKGDIAEGYSVSREKKESFPLTVTSAQKNPTAFYLCASRKGGQQGTEAFFGQGTRLTVV.

V gene TRBV19 combines with J gene TRBJ1-2; D uncertain. Germline assignment: CDR1 LNHDA and CDR2 SQIVND (reference sequence). V gave up 3 bases and J gave up 4 bases, with 9 bases separating them. CDR3 length equals 13 residues. CDR3 DNA: TGTGCCAGTAGTATGGGCTATACCTATGGCTACACCTTC. It codes for CASSMGYTYGYTF.

At least ten counts were recorded for this clonotype. The rearrangement uses TRBV7-3 and TRBJ2-7; TRBD2 agrees at 14 bases. There are 17 residues in the CDR3. In germline, CDR1 is SGHTA, CDR2 FQGTGA. J lost 3 bases, V lost 5 bases, and 9 bases had no gene match. CDR3 loop: CASSLRLAGGKNYEQYF. CDR3 nucleotide sequence: TGTGCCAGCAGCCTGCGACTAGCGGGAGGGAAGAACTACGAGCAGTACTTC.

The chain carries TRBV20-1 and TRBJ2-5; D remains unclear. Per germline, CDR1 DFQATT and CDR2 SNEGSKA (reference sequence). V lost 2 bases to trimming and J lost 1 base, with 8 bases between them. The CDR3 has 13 amino acids. The CDR3 protein is CSARNQPQETQYF. The CDR3, as DNA: TGCAGTGCTAGAAACCAGCCCCAAGAGACCCAGTACTTC.

This clonotype appeared many times. This chain uses TRBV19 with TRBJ1-6, with a possible D match to TRBD1 (6 bases). The CDR3 extends over 15 amino acids. V lost 7 bases and J 10 bases, leaving 20 bases between the germline ends. CDR1 and CDR2 from the germline V gene are LNHDA and SQIVND (reference sequence). CDR3: CASKLGRDIASPLHF. The CDR3, as DNA: TGTGCCAGTAAATTAGGCCGGGACATAGCGTCACCCCTCCACTTT.

This sequence joins TRBV15 and TRBJ2-2, with 7 nucleotides matching TRBD1. The CDR3 is made up of 15 amino acids. Germline CDR1 LNHNV, CDR2 YYDKDF (reference sequence). V dropped 4 bases and J dropped 3; count of bases not matched to a gene: 5. CDR3 sequence reads: CATSTGTVDTGELFF. The CDR3 nucleotides read TGTGCCACCAGCACCGGGACAGTAGACACCGGGGAGCTGTTTTTT.

The chain combines TRBV20-1 with TRBJ2-3; a possible D gene is TRBD1 (5 bases). V gave up 8 bases and J gave up 3 bases, with 12 bases separating them. The CDR3 consists of 12 residues. Germline V gives CDR1 DFQATT, CDR2 SNEGSKA (reference sequence). The CDR3 spells CSSRVETDTQYF. The CDR3, as DNA: TGCAGTTCCAGGGTAGAGACAGATACGCAGTATTTT.

The V call is TRBV7-9, the J call TRBJ1-1; 8 bases match TRBD1. Germline lookup yields CDR1 SEHNR and CDR2 FQNEAQ (reference sequence). The CDR3 is made up of 15 amino acids. With V trimmed by 3 bases and J by 1 base, 4 bases remained unmatched. The CDR3 DNA sequence: TGTGCCAGCAGCTTTGAAGGGACAGGGAACACTGAAGCTTTCTTT. Encoded protein: CASSFEGTGNTEAFF.

This clonotype was picked up many times. The CDR3 region is CSVVRGYNSPLHF. CDR3 nucleotides: TGCAGCGTTGTAAGGGGTTATAATTCACCCCTCCACTTT. This chain joins TRBV29-1 and TRBJ1-6, with D possibly TRBD1 on 5 matching bases. Germline V gives CDR1 SQVTM, CDR2 ANQGSEA. This CDR3 is 13 amino acids long. Deletions cut 4 bases from V and 4 bases from J, with 8 bases between.

This clonotype has a count of ten or more. The rearrangement links TRBV20-1 to TRBJ2-2; D gene ambiguous. The V end lost 3 bases, the J end lost 5 bases, and 7 bases lay between the germline ends. This CDR3 has 12 residues. CDR1 and CDR2 (germline): DFQATT, SNEGSKA (reference sequence). CDR3 sequence: CSASGNTGELFF. CDR3 nucleotide sequence: TGCAGTGCTAGTGGGAATACCGGGGAGCTGTTTTTT.

About this clonotype: With a much larger clone just one base away, this may be a read error. CDR3: CASSLTGEPQHF. The CDR3 coding sequence is TGTGCCAGCAGCTTAACAGGGGAGCCCCAGCATTTT. J is TRBJ1-5 and V is TRBV7-9, with 7 bases fitting TRBD1. The germline V gene has CDR1 SEHNR and CDR2 FQNEAQ (reference sequence). The J segment lost 8 bases and the V segment lost 2 bases, leaving 0 bases of the junction unmatched. The CDR3 spans 12 residues. Supplemented by reference TRBV7-9 and TRBJ1-5, the full variable domain reads DTGVSQNPRHKITKRGQNVTFRCDPISEHNRLYWYRQTLGQGPEFLTYFQNEAQLEKSRLLSDRFSAERPKGSFSTLEIQRTEQGDSAMYLCASSLTGEPQHFGDGTRLSIL.